This T cell receptor (beta chain) was recovered during a study of T cells expressing NK-cell markers. Across the whole study: It was sorted CD3+CD56+NKG2C+, CD3+CD56+NKG2C- and CD3+CD56-NKG2C+ T cells that supplied the TCR beta repertoires.

TCRdb reprocessed the 5' RACE reads and keeps a single row for each CDR3 protein, giving no DNA. Recorded here are about 430,000 distinct CDR3 sequences; the top ten clones represent approximately 1.4%. Germline loops: CDR1 KGHDR, CDR2 SFDVKD. The CDR3 runs to 14 residues. The chain employs TRBV24-1 and TRBJ2-1; TCRdb's D gene call, TRBD2, goes unchecked for lack of DNA. The clonotype originates from a woman between 50 and 59 years old in good health. The sequencing sample was made of blood T cells: a sorted CD56 or NKG2C T cell subset, CD4+ or CD8+ T cells, or bulk PBMC T cells (not recorded which). CDR3 region: CATSVSPTSNEQFF.